This record concerns one TCR beta chain sequence. As a fraction of the sample, this clonotype is large (0.1 to 1%). Its cognate antigen has yet to be identified. Nothing much larger sits one base from this clone, and base qualities are not available. Cells that were CD4+CD25+CD127-/low were the ones isolated as Tregs. A larger group of fewer than 30 breast cancer patients was studied by sequencing a single TRBV12-4/TRBJ1-2 rearrangement in tumor Tregs and blood Treg, naive and memory CD4+ cells. Ficoll density gradient centrifugation was used to isolate mononuclear cells from either lymph nodes or 50 ml of peripheral blood. FACS confirmed that the sorted cell populations were more than 90% pure. The record originates from a study (dated by TCRdb to between 2015 and 2016). In terms of the full investigation: Whether tumor-infiltrating Tregs in breast cancer are recruited from blood Tregs or converted in situ from other CD4+ T cell subsets was tested.

The research as a whole found: The greatest overlap of tumor-infiltrating Treg TCR alpha and beta sequences was observed with tumor naive CD4+ T cells, followed by blood naive CD4+ T cells. Among roughly 21 patients, 10% to 15% of tumor Treg TRBV12-4/TRBJ1-2 sequences were shared with naive CD4+ cells, versus under 2.3% with blood Tregs or memory cells. The TCR gene usage of tumor memory CD4+ T cells clustered together with blood and lymph node memory CD4+ cells and with lymph node naive CD4+ cells. The larger-cohort validation was restricted to a single TCR beta V-J rearrangement rather than whole repertoires.

From its cysteine to its phenylalanine, the CDR3 spans 11 amino acids. The CDR3 DNA has 33 bases and is translated from base 1. The trim is 6 bases for V and 4 bases for J, with a gap of 6 bases between the germline ends. Libraries came from multiplex PCR. These reads were obtained on an Ion Torrent PGM. In the roughly 20-patient analysis, TRBV12-4/TRBJ1-2 clonotypes were amplified using adaptor-ligated barcode primers. The Ion Personal Genome Machine system was used to sequence the TRBV12-4/TRBJ1-2 amplicons from the approximately 23-patient cohort. Processing in the source paper ran as follows. For each of nine subset-tissue groups, sequencing data from the five patients were combined, and the groups were compared by unsupervised clustering of TCR gene usage. The Morisita-Horn index was used to calculate repertoire similarity, with shared sequences weighted according to their contribution to each repertoire. TCRdb applied fastp at Q25 and MiXCR to the public reads, then kept only in-frame beta chains. Records with the same CDR3 protein are collapsed into one entry carrying the most frequent genes and DNA. The V and J calls here are based on TCRdb, not the publication. This sample comprises around 1,000 distinct CDR3 sequences, approximately 2.5% of them detected only once. The ten largest account for around 30% of the sample.

Sequenced material: Tregs sorted from blood. The V gene is TRBV12-3 or TRBV12-4 and the J gene is TRBJ1-2; the D gene is not confidently resolved. This receptor was identified in a female donor with breast cancer. The CDR3: CASSGPYGYTF. The DNA sequence reads TGTGCCAGCAGCGGACCCTATGGCTACACCTTC.